The 23 T cell receptor beta chains given below trace back to one sample, sequenced in a study of cytomegalovirus exposure and HLA in healthy donors. Clones were read by immunoSEQ multiplex PCR, and TCRdb kept only the in-frame ones, dropping some. The data show 150,000 to 180,000 clones, roughly 90% seen once. Sequences were obtained from PBMCs. All receptors come from a man in his late teens or twenties in good health and CMV-seropositive.

V usage is TRBV7-8 and J usage is TRBJ2-2; the D gene is possibly TRBD1 (6 bases). The CDR3 loop spans 16 amino acids. The germline V gene encodes CDR1 SGHVS and CDR2 FQNEAQ. V lost 4 bases and J 1 base, leaving 13 bases between the germline ends. In DNA, the CDR3 is TGTGCCAGCAGCTCTAGGGGGAGCTTGAACACCGGGGAGCTGTTTTTT. This codes for CASSSRGSLNTGELFF.

V usage is TRBV4-2 and J usage is TRBJ2-7; 13 positions match TRBD2. With 4 bases clipped from V and 2 bases from J, the junction kept 17 bases outside the gene matches. The CDR3 is 20 amino acids. Germline lookup yields CDR1 LGHNA and CDR2 YNFKEQ. The CDR3: CASSPLWRTSGGRSTYEQYF. CDR3 DNA: TGTGCCAGCAGCCCACTCTGGCGGACTAGCGGGGGACGGTCAACCTACGAGCAGTACTTC.

This chain connects TRBV11-2 to TRBJ1-2; 9 bases map to TRBD1. Unmatched junction bases numbered 4, after V lost 2 bases and J lost 6 bases. Germline V lookup: CDR1 SGHAT, CDR2 FQNNGV. The CDR3 contains 14 residues. The CDR3 reads CASSLSRTGDGYTF. The CDR3 DNA reads as TGTGCCAGCAGCTTAAGTAGGACAGGGGATGGCTACACCTTC.

CDR3 in DNA: TGTGCCATCAGCAAGATAGGCCCAGGTTTCATCTACGAGCAGTACTTC. Its protein is CAISKIGPGFIYEQYF. The chain carries TRBV10-3 and TRBJ2-7; no reliable D call. This CDR3 has 16 residues. Germline assignment: CDR1 ENHRY and CDR2 SYGVKD. Deletions cut 6 bases from V and 3 bases from J, with 21 bases between.

The CDR3 loop reads CASSPPGGTETQYF. The CDR3 bases are TGTGCCAGCAGTCCCCCGGGGGGGACGGAGACCCAGTACTTC. The chain joins TRBV6-5 to TRBJ2-5, with TRBD2 matching over 8 bases. V lost 5 bases, J lost 5 bases, and 7 bases stayed unmatched. Germline CDR1 reads MNHEY; CDR2 reads SVGAGI. The CDR3 totals 14 residues.

The chain couples TRBV19 to TRBJ2-7; 12 bases map to TRBD2. With V trimmed by 9 bases and J by 6 bases, 9 bases remained unmatched. This CDR3 has 14 amino acids. Germline CDR1 reads LNHDA; CDR2 reads SQIVND (reference sequence). The CDR3 loop is CASRKTSGSFEQYF. CDR3 in DNA: TGTGCCAGCCGGAAGACTAGCGGGAGTTTCGAGCAGTACTTC. The full variable domain, completed using reference TRBV19 and TRBJ2-7, is DGGITQSPKYLFRKEGQNVTLSCEQNLNHDAMYWYRQDPGQGLRLIYYSQIVNDFQKGDIAEGYSVSREKKESFPLTVTSAQKNPTAFYLCASRKTSGSFEQYFGPGTRLTVT.

This chain links TRBV20-1 with TRBJ1-2; D perhaps matches TRBD1 (5 bases). Germline CDR1 is DFQATT and CDR2 is SNEGSKA (reference sequence). The CDR3 extends over 11 amino acids. CDR3 loop: CSQTENYGYTF. The CDR3 DNA follows: TGCAGCCAGACAGAGAACTATGGCTACACCTTC.

A word on this clone: This sample includes further DNA sequences coding for the same CDR3. The J gene is TRBJ2-7, the V gene TRBV27, with D tentatively TRBD2 (6 bases). V lost 6 bases and J lost 0, with 9 bases in between. The germline gives CDR1 MNHEY, CDR2 SMNVEV (reference sequence). The CDR3 sequence is 13 residues long. The CDR3 DNA reads TGTGCCAGCAGAGGGGACTCCTCCTACGAGCAGTACTTC. Residues: CASRGDSSYEQYF.

This clone appeared once. V is TRBV6-5 and J is TRBJ2-7, with D maybe TRBD1 (6 bases). Germline V CDR1 and CDR2: MNHEY, SVGAGI. Trimming shortened V by 3 bases and J by 3 bases, and 18 bases separated the two germline ends. The CDR3 is 16 residues long. This CDR3 reads CASSYNPDRLLYEQYF. CDR3 DNA: TGTGCCAGCAGTTATAACCCTGACAGGCTACTCTACGAGCAGTACTTC.

This chain uses TRBV5-1 with TRBJ1-5, with no clear D. Germline V CDR1 and CDR2: SGHRS, YFSETQ. V dropped 2 bases and J dropped 2 bases, with 11 bases sitting between them. This CDR3 is built from 15 residues. CDR3 region: CASSFSSGGNQPQHF. The DNA of the CDR3 is TGCGCCAGCAGCTTCTCGTCGGGAGGCAATCAGCCCCAGCATTTT.

V usage is TRBV7-9 and J usage is TRBJ1-1, with 7 bases aligning to TRBD1. With 2 bases clipped from V and 3 bases from J, the junction kept 6 bases outside the gene matches. Per the germline V gene, CDR1 is SEHNR and CDR2 is FQNEAQ (reference sequence). The length of the CDR3 is 15 residues. The CDR3 DNA reads TGTGCCAGCAGCTTATGGGCAACAGGGGACACTGAAGCTTTCTTT. Amino acids: CASSLWATGDTEAFF. Looking up the rest from reference TRBV7-9 and TRBJ1-1 gives the full variable domain: DTGVSQNPRHKITKRGQNVTFRCDPISEHNRLYWYRQTLGQGPEFLTYFQNEAQLEKSRLLSDRFSAERPKGSFSTLEIQRTEQGDSAMYLCASSLWATGDTEAFFGQGTRLTVV.

The chain combines TRBV7-3 with TRBJ2-7, with 9 bases identical to TRBD2. The CDR3 spans 14 residues. The ends lost 8 bases at V and 1 base at J; junction bases unmatched: 6. Germline V gene data show CDR1 as SGHTA and CDR2 as FQGTGA. The CDR3 sequence is CASASSGDSYEQYF. As DNA, the CDR3 is TGTGCCAGCGCCTCTAGCGGGGATTCCTACGAGCAGTACTTC. The variable domain in full, completed from reference TRBV7-3 and TRBJ2-7, reads GAGVSQTPSNKVTEKGKYVELRCDPISGHTALYWYRQSLGQGPEFLIYFQGTGAADDSGLPNDRFFAVRPEGSVSTLKIQRTERGDSAVYLCASASSGDSYEQYFGPGTRLTVT.

The chain is built from TRBV21-1 and TRBJ2-7; the table's D call of TRBD2 was not tested on the DNA. TRBV21-1 is a listed pseudogene. The CDR3 is 19 amino acids. The DNA for the CDR3 is TGTGCCAGCAGCCCCCCCGGGACTAGCGGTCTTAAGGGGTCCTACGAGCAGTACTTC. Its protein product is CASSPPGTSGLKGSYEQYF.

This chain uses TRBV18 with TRBJ1-2; the match to TRBD1 covers 9 bases. Trimming at V came to 5 bases and at J to 4 bases, leaving 8 bases not matched to a gene. There are 15 residues in the CDR3. Germline CDR1 KGHSH, CDR2 LQKENI. CDR3 in amino acids: CASSTRQGGFYGYTF. CDR3 bases: TGTGCCAGCTCAACCCGACAGGGGGGATTCTATGGCTACACCTTC.

This clone has a single count. The gene calls are TRBV6-1 and TRBJ1-4, with TRBD1 matching 7 bases. The length of the CDR3 is 13 residues. Per germline, CDR1 MNHNS and CDR2 SASEGT. Losses at the gene ends were 3 bases for V and 5 bases for J; bases not matched to a gene: 0. The DNA for the CDR3 is TGTGCCAGCAGTGAGACAGGGAATGAAAAACTGTTTTTT. Protein: CASSETGNEKLFF.

This chain links TRBV25-1 with TRBJ1-1; tentative D call: TRBD1 (5 bases). The CDR3 has 14 residues. Per germline, CDR1 MGHDK and CDR2 SYGVNS. The V end lost 8 bases, the J end lost 7 bases, and 20 bases lay between the germline ends. The CDR3 DNA is TGTGCCAGCGGGACTCGGGGATTTGGGGGTGAAGCTTTCTTT. Protein sequence: CASGTRGFGGEAFF.

The CDR3 sequence is CASRPHGGGEKLFF. CDR3 in DNA: TGTGCCAGCAGACCCCACGGGGGAGGGGAAAAACTGTTTTTT. V and J are TRBV6-5 and TRBJ1-4, with TRBD1 as a possible D gene (5 bases). Trimming took off 6 bases at V and 8 bases at J, with 16 bases between the two ends. The CDR3 is 14 residues long. The germline gives CDR1 MNHEY, CDR2 SVGAGI.

V and J are TRBV5-6 and TRBJ2-1; perhaps TRBD2 as D (6 bases). The CDR3 totals 18 residues. The germline CDR1 and CDR2 sequences are SGHDT and YYEEEE. With 4 bases removed from V and 1 base from J, the gap between germline ends came to 21 bases. In DNA, the CDR3 is TGTGCCAGCAGCCCTACTTGGGGCGGGACCCCTTCCTACAATGAGCAGTTCTTC. This sequence encodes CASSPTWGGTPSYNEQFF. The variable domain in full, completed from reference TRBV5-6 and TRBJ2-1, reads DAGVTQSPTHLIKTRGQQVTLRCSPKSGHDTVSWYQQALGQGPQFIFQYYEEEERQRGNFPDRFSGHQFPNYSSELNVNALLLGDSALYLCASSPTWGGTPSYNEQFFGPGTRLTVL.

This chain uses TRBV18 with TRBJ1-6, with TRBD1 as a possible D gene (5 bases). The CDR3 sequence is 16 residues long. CDR1 is KGHSH and CDR2 is LQKENI in the germline V gene. With 3 bases removed from V and 0 bases from J, the gap between germline ends came to 9 bases. The CDR3 reads CASSPGGSSYNSPLHF. CDR3 sequence (DNA): TGTGCCAGCTCACCCGGGGGGAGCTCCTATAATTCACCCCTCCACTTT.

This chain links TRBV18 with TRBJ1-2, with no clear D. Per the germline V gene, CDR1 is KGHSH and CDR2 is LQKENI. This CDR3 region has 17 residues. V was shortened by 2 bases and J by 5 bases, with 21 bases between the two germline ends. CDR3 sequence reads: CASSPALVLRDLYGYTF. Written as DNA, the CDR3 is TGTGCCAGCTCACCAGCCCTAGTTCTCCGGGATCTATATGGCTACACCTTC. Combining the CDR3 with reference TRBV18 and TRBJ1-2 gives the whole variable domain NAGVMQNPRHLVRRRGQEARLRCSPMKGHSHVYWYRQLPEEGLKFMVYLQKENIIDESGMPKERFSAEFPKEGPSILRIQQVVRGDSAAYFCASSPALVLRDLYGYTFGSGTRLTVV.

The V gene is TRBV30, the J gene TRBJ2-3; TRBD2 matches 8 bases. After removal of 4 bases from V and 6 bases from J, the junction contained 3 bases not matched to a gene. The CDR3 has 12 residues. The germline CDR1 and CDR2 sequences are GTSNPN and SVGIG (reference sequence). As DNA, the CDR3 is TGTGCCTGGAACTCGGGGGGGGATACGCAGTATTTT. Its protein is CAWNSGGDTQYF.

This chain uses TRBV12-2 with TRBJ2-6; TRBD2, the D gene given by the table, was not confirmed from the DNA. TRBV12-2 is annotated as a pseudogene. The CDR3 extends over 15 amino acids. This CDR3 reads CASRLAGAGANVLTF. The CDR3 DNA is TGTGCAAGTCGCCTAGCGGGAGCCGGGGCCAACGTCCTGACTTTC.

The chain is built from TRBV14 and TRBJ2-1, with D possibly TRBD1 on 5 matching bases. The CDR3 runs to 14 residues. The V end was cut by 2 bases, the J end by 10 bases, with 15 bases between. CDR1 is SGHDN and CDR2 is FVKESK in the germline V gene. The CDR3 DNA sequence: TGTGCCAGCAGCCAACCGGACACCGACGGAGAGCAGTTCTTC. It specifies CASSQPDTDGEQFF.